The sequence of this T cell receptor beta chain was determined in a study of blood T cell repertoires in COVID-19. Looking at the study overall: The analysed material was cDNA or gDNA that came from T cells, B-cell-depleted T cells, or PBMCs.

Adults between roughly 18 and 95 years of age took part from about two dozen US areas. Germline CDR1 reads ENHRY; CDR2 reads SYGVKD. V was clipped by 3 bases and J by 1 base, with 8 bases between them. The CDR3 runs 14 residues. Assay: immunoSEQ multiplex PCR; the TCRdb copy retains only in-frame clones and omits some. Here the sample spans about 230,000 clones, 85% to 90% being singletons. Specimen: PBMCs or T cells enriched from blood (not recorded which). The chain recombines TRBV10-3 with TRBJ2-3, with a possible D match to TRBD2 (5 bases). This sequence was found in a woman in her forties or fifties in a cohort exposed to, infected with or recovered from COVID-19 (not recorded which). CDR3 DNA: TGTGCCATCAGTGACGGGGTCCGCACAGATACGCAGTATTTT. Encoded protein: CAISDGVRTDTQYF.